This TCR beta chain was captured in a study of CD8+ T cells in alopecia areata. The authors extracted RNA and reverse transcribed it into cDNA as the sequencing template. Measured with immunoSEQ multiplex PCR; TCRdb has only the in-frame clones, and not every one. The sample yields about 150,000 clones, about 60% seen once. Germline trimming cut 6 bases from V and 5 bases from J; bases unmatched to any gene: 12. The germline CDR1 and CDR2 sequences are MNHEY and SVGAGI. This CDR3 is 15 amino acids long. V is TRBV6-5 and J is TRBJ1-2; 7 bases align to TRBD1. The specimen comprised CD4+ T cells sorted from blood, sampled at week 0. The sequence came from a human donor with alopecia areata. The CDR3 sequence is CASRKGQQPSYGYTF. In DNA form, the CDR3 reads TGTGCCAGCAGGAAGGGACAGCAGCCGAGTTATGGCTACACCTTC.